These T cell receptor beta chains were read from a single sample in a study of shared clonotypes between healthy human individuals. Clones were read by immunoSEQ multiplex PCR, and TCRdb kept only the in-frame ones, dropping some. The sample has 550,000 to 850,000 clones, approximately 74% seen once. Sequencing was done on a sample of memory CD4+ T cells sorted from blood. The receptors stem from a woman in her twenties or thirties in good health. Both conserved end residues are part of each CDR3. The D gene is left open where the match is weak. Some rows have no size entry. The others give once, few or many, or a class for an expanded clone.

v_gene,abundance,d_gene,j_gene,CDR3aa,CDR3nt
TRBV9,NA,NA,TRBJ2-3,CASSVGVDSTDTQYF,TGTGCCAGCAGCGTAGGGGTCGATAGCACAGATACGCAGTATTTT
TRBV4-2,NA,TRBD2,TRBJ2-2,CASSQFEASGSAAANTGELFF,TGTGCCAGCAGCCAATTTGAGGCTAGCGGAAGTGCAGCCGCGAACACCGGGGAGCTGTTTTTT
TRBV28,NA,NA,TRBJ1-1,CASRVGNTEAFF,TGTGCCAGCCGAGTAGGAAACACTGAAGCTTTCTTT
TRBV11-2,NA,NA,TRBJ2-2,CASSLVGGASTGELFF,TGTGCCAGCAGCTTAGTCGGCGGGGCGAGCACCGGGGAGCTGTTTTTT
TRBV27,NA,TRBD1,TRBJ1-1,CASSLVVVRGEDTEAFF,TGTGCCAGCAGTTTAGTCGTTGTCAGGGGGGAGGACACTGAAGCTTTCTTT
TRBV6-1,few,NA,TRBJ2-3,CASSEARRADTQYF,TGTGCCAGCAGTGAAGCGCGGCGGGCAGATACGCAGTATTTT
TRBV15,NA,NA,TRBJ1-4,CATSRDGRRANEKLFF,TGTGCCACCAGCAGAGATGGACGGAGAGCGAATGAAAAACTGTTTTTT
TRBV5-6,NA,NA,TRBJ2-7,CASSLGAGYHEQYF,TGTGCCAGCAGCTTGGGGGCCGGTTACCACGAGCAGTACTTC
TRBV28,NA,NA,TRBJ2-2,CASSLIPGNTGELFF,TGTGCCAGCAGTTTAATTCCAGGAAACACCGGGGAGCTGTTTTTT
TRBV19,once,TRBD2,TRBJ2-5,CASSPRHSGSFGKETQYF,TGTGCCAGTAGTCCACGTCATAGCGGGAGCTTCGGTAAAGAGACCCAGTACTTC
TRBV7-2,NA,NA,TRBJ1-5,CASSAMRVLNQPQHF,TGTGCCAGCAGCGCCATGCGGGTACTCAATCAGCCCCAGCATTTT
TRBV7-8,NA,NA,TRBJ1-5,CASSLGLEGEPQHF,TGTGCCAGCAGCTTAGGGCTTGAGGGGGAGCCCCAGCATTTT
TRBV6-6,NA,TRBD1,TRBJ2-5,CASRGQGRETQYF,TGTGCCAGCAGAGGACAGGGGAGGGAGACCCAGTACTTC
TRBV19,NA,TRBD1,TRBJ2-7,CASSPRSGTGDYEQYF,TGTGCCAGTAGTCCCCGATCCGGGACAGGGGATTACGAGCAGTACTTC
TRBV2,NA,NA,TRBJ1-6,CASSGGDMLASPLHF,TGTGCCAGCAGTGGCGGGGACATGTTAGCTTCACCCCTCCACTTT
TRBV4-1,few,NA,TRBJ2-3,CASSSARGTDTQYF,TGCGCCAGCAGCTCGGCGAGGGGAACAGATACGCAGTATTTT
TRBV10-1,NA,NA,TRBJ2-2,CASTVWGTGELFF,TGCGCCAGCACTGTCTGGGGCACCGGGGAGCTGTTTTTT
TRBV18,many,TRBD2,TRBJ2-2,CASSPGLDSTGELFF,TGTGCCAGCTCACCAGGACTAGATTCCACCGGGGAGCTGTTTTTT
TRBV4-2,few,NA,TRBJ2-3,CASSQGEAVNTDTQYF,TGTGCCAGCAGCCAAGGGGAAGCGGTTAACACAGATACGCAGTATTTT
TRBV2,NA,NA,TRBJ2-7,CASSDPTSGRISYEQYF,TGTGCCAGCAGTGATCCCACCTCCGGACGGATTTCCTACGAGCAGTACTTC
TRBV19,few,NA,TRBJ1-5,CASSRLEDQPQHF,TGTGCCAGTAGCAGACTCGAAGATCAGCCCCAGCATTTT
TRBV25-1,NA,NA,TRBJ1-2,CASMGLALYGYTF,TGTGCCAGCATGGGGTTGGCGCTCTATGGCTACACCTTC
TRBV11-2,NA,TRBD1,TRBJ1-1,CASSRDRGTTEAFF,TGTGCCAGCAGCCGGGACAGGGGGACCACTGAAGCTTTCTTT
TRBV19,NA,TRBD1,TRBJ2-1,CASSKHRDRAGGPDNEQFF,TGTGCCAGTAGTAAGCACCGGGACAGGGCCGGAGGTCCAGACAATGAGCAGTTCTTC
TRBV10-1,NA,TRBD2,TRBJ2-7,CASSDGQREGNEQYF,TGCGCCAGCAGTGACGGGCAGCGGGAGGGAAACGAGCAGTACTTC
TRBV28,few,NA,TRBJ2-2,CASSPGLNTGELFF,TGTGCCAGCAGTCCCGGACTTAACACCGGGGAGCTGTTTTTT
TRBV18,few,NA,TRBJ1-2,CASSTDQGLGYTF,TGTGCCAGCTCCACAGACCAGGGCTTGGGCTACACCTTC
TRBV11-2,NA,NA,TRBJ2-7,CASSLTTLKVGEQYF,TGTGCCAGCAGCTTAACCACGCTTAAGGTTGGCGAGCAGTACTTC
TRBV19,NA,TRBD2,TRBJ2-5,CASRKGGLAVETQYF,TGTGCCAGTAGAAAGGGGGGACTAGCGGTGGAGACCCAGTACTTC
TRBV7-3,NA,TRBD1,TRBJ2-2,CASSPTGGYAGELFF,TGTGCCAGCAGCCCGACAGGGGGCTATGCCGGGGAGCTGTTTTTT
TRBV6-5,NA,TRBD1,TRBJ1-2,CASTRSTGRGGGYTF,TGTGCCAGCACCCGATCGACAGGGCGAGGGGGTGGCTACACCTTC
TRBV5-1,NA,TRBD2,TRBJ2-2,CASSSGLAITGELFF,TGCGCCAGCAGCTCCGGACTAGCGATCACCGGGGAGCTGTTTTTT
TRBV28,NA,NA,TRBJ2-7,CASSQTGGFVYEQYF,TGTGCCAGCAGTCAGACTGGGGGATTTGTCTACGAGCAGTACTTC
TRBV6-5,NA,TRBD2,TRBJ2-7,CASSYLGRGGTYEQYF,TGTGCCAGCAGTTACCTTGGCCGGGGGGGAACCTACGAGCAGTACTTC
TRBV7-6,few,TRBD2,TRBJ2-1,CASSPLPGLAENEQFF,TGTGCCAGCAGCCCGCTACCTGGACTAGCGGAGAATGAGCAGTTCTTC
TRBV4-2,NA,TRBD2,TRBJ2-1,CASSQPGTSNEQFF,TGTGCCAGCAGCCAACCGGGGACTAGCAATGAGCAGTTCTTC
TRBV5-4,NA,TRBD2,TRBJ2-7,CASSLGTRTYEQYF,TGTGCCAGCAGCTTGGGGACTAGAACCTACGAGCAGTACTTC
TRBV19,NA,NA,TRBJ2-7,CASGRGEMIGEQYF,TGTGCCAGTGGAAGGGGGGAGATGATTGGGGAGCAGTACTTC
TRBV7-2,NA,TRBD1,TRBJ1-2,CASRPGQTNYGYTF,TGTGCCAGCAGACCGGGACAGACGAACTATGGCTACACCTTC
TRBV4-2,once,TRBD2,TRBJ2-3,CASSRPSGRSSTDTQYF,TGTGCCAGCAGCCGACCCAGCGGGAGGTCGAGCACAGATACGCAGTATTTT
TRBV2,once,NA,TRBJ1-2,CASSGGIYYGYTF,TGTGCCAGCAGTGGGGGTATTTACTATGGCTACACCTTC
TRBV11-2,few,NA,TRBJ2-1,CASSLHSILGYNEQFF,TGTGCCAGCAGCTTACACTCAATATTGGGATACAATGAGCAGTTCTTC
TRBV10-3,NA,TRBD2,TRBJ2-5,CAISEPLAGNQETQYF,TGTGCCATCAGTGAGCCTCTAGCGGGGAACCAAGAGACCCAGTACTTC
TRBV11-2,NA,TRBD1,TRBJ2-2,CASRFLRGRRTGELFF,TGTGCCAGCAGATTCTTAAGGGGGCGACGCACCGGGGAGCTGTTTTTT
TRBV2,many,NA,TRBJ1-5,CASRGSPEGPQHF,TGTGCCAGCCGGGGGAGCCCCGAGGGGCCCCAGCATTTT
TRBV4-2,NA,NA,TRBJ2-1,CASSQDKSNEQFF,TGTGCCAGCAGCCAAGATAAGAGCAATGAGCAGTTCTTC